This T cell receptor beta chain originates from a study of blood T cell repertoires in COVID-19. Study in general: Samples came from the United States, Italy and Spain, spanning acute and convalescent COVID-19.

Trimming pared 10 bases from V and 2 bases from J, leaving 15 bases between. The CDR3 sequence is 13 residues long. Sequencing used immunoSEQ multiplex PCR; TCRdb keeps in-frame clones, though not all of them. The sample carries 100,000 to 150,000 clones, about 85% recorded once. This clonotype was sampled from a man of 80 years or more with active or convalescent COVID-19. The sample consisted of peripheral blood. The rearrangement joins TRBV23-1 to TRBJ2-7; D is unclear. TRBV23-1 is given ORF status, its function remaining uncertain. CDR3 residues: CATPWRKTYEQYF. CDR3 DNA: TGCGCCACCCCATGGCGGAAGACCTACGAGCAGTACTTC.